This T cell receptor (beta chain) originates from a study of T cell responses to AZD1222 COVID-19 vaccine. The protocol was immunoSEQ multiplex PCR, while the TCRdb copy is restricted to in-frame clones and leaves out a portion. The data show under 200,000 clones, 88% seen once. Study results and caveats: Nearly half of the spike-specific TCRs reportedly recognize variant regions that carry no mutations. Only 5 to 7 individuals given AZD1222 were seropositive at baseline.

This clone has just one count. The target antigen is unknown. The receptor comes from an adult who received the AZD1222 COVID-19 vaccine. The material sequenced was peripheral blood, taken 28 days after the second AZD1222 dose.

The CDR3 DNA reads as TGTGCCAGCAGCTTAGACGGACAGGGGGCCACCGGGGAGCTGTTTTTT. This gives the protein CASSLDGQGATGELFF. The chain combines TRBV11-3 with TRBJ2-2; TRBD1 matches at 11 bases. This CDR3 comprises 16 residues. After removal of 0 bases from V and 4 bases from J, the junction contained 1 base not matched to a gene. Germline assignment: CDR1 SGHNT and CDR2 YENEEA.